The T cell receptor (beta chain) under discussion was sequenced for a study of vaccination effects on CD4 cells after COVID-19. Study background: After around 2 million PBMC were placed in each well, they were cultured with approximately 9.4 IU/ml IL-2 and roughly 10 ug/ml peptides.

In regard to this clone: The antigen remains unidentified.

The protocol was immunoSEQ multiplex PCR, while the TCRdb copy is restricted to in-frame clones and leaves out a portion. This table has around 66,000 clones, around two thirds appearing once. V lost 3 bases and J lost 3, with 12 bases in between. Germline V gives CDR1 DFQATT, CDR2 SNEGSKA (reference sequence). The CDR3 has 14 residues. Study-level results: Small numbers of convalescent patients limited the study. It also lacked early post-infection timepoints.

Culture proceeded for nine to eleven days, and CD4+ T cells were then isolated. All participants had two doses of either the BNT162b2 or mRNA-1273 vaccine. Half the medium was replaced with IL-2 medium on days 3 and 7. This rearrangement joins TRBV20-1 to TRBJ1-5, with a possible D match to TRBD1 (5 bases). Sequencing was performed on CD4+ T cells from PBMCs cultured without peptide, taken after COVID-19 vaccination. The sequence came from a human donor who received a COVID-19 vaccine. The CDR3 loop reads CSASRQGANQPQHF. As DNA, the CDR3 is TGCAGTGCTAGTCGGCAGGGCGCCAATCAGCCCCAGCATTTT.